Below are 2 T cell receptor beta chains sequenced from a single sample in a study of lung T cells in sarcoidosis with Löfgren's syndrome. Each CDR3 protein is one row after TCRdb ran MiXCR on the reads. The sample includes 50,000 to 65,000 distinct CDR3 sequences, 21% of them seen just once. The sample taken for sequencing was CD4+ T cells from PBMCs. The receptors here all came from a human donor with sarcoidosis (Löfgren's syndrome or another form), or a control subject (not recorded which).

CDR3 DNA sequence: TGTGCCAGCAGCCCCGGGGACAGCACTTTTCAGTACTTC. It is translated as CASSPGDSTFQYF. The V gene is TRBV7-9, the J gene TRBJ2-5; 7 nucleotides line up with TRBD1. Germline values: CDR1 SEHNR, CDR2 FQNEAQ (reference sequence). Losses at the gene ends were 5 bases for V and 11 bases for J; bases not matched to a gene: 11. The CDR3 loop spans 13 amino acids.

The rearrangement uses TRBV12-3 or TRBV12-4 and TRBJ2-3; 12 nucleotides line up with TRBD2. V shed 0 bases, J shed 0 bases, and the junction held 4 bases outside the gene matches. CDR3 size: 18 residues. The CDR3 protein is CASSLAQLAGGSTDTQYF. The CDR3 DNA reads as TGTGCCAGCAGTTTAGCGCAACTAGCGGGGGGTAGCACAGATACGCAGTATTTT.